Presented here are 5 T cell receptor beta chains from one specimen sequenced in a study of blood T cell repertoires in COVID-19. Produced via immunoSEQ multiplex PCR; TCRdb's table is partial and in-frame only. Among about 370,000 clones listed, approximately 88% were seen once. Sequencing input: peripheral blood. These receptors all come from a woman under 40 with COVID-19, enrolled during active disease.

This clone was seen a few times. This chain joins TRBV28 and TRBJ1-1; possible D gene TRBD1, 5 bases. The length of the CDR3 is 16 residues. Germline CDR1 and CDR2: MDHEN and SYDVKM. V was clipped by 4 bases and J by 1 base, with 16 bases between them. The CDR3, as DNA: TGTGCCAGCAGTTCGCAAAGGTTCGGGGGGAACACTGAAGCTTTCTTT. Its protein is CASSSQRFGGNTEAFF. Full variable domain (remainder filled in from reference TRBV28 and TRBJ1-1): DVKVTQSSRYLVKRTGEKVFLECVQDMDHENMFWYRQDPGLGLRLIYFSYDVKMKEKGDIPEGYSVSREKKERFSLILESASTNQTSMYLCASSSQRFGGNTEAFFGQGTRLTVV.

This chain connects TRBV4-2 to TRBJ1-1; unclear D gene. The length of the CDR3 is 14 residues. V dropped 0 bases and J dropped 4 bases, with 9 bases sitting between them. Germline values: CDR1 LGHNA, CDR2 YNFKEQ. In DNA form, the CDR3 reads TGTGCCAGCAGCCAAGAGGTCTCAGGCACTGAAGCTTTCTTT. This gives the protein CASSQEVSGTEAFF.

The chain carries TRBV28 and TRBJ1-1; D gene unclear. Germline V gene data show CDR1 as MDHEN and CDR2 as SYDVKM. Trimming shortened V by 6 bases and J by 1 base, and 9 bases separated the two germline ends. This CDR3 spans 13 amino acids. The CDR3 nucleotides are TGTGCCAGCAGAGTAAACAGGAACACTGAAGCTTTCTTT. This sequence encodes CASRVNRNTEAFF. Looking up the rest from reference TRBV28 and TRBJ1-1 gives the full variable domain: DVKVTQSSRYLVKRTGEKVFLECVQDMDHENMFWYRQDPGLGLRLIYFSYDVKMKEKGDIPEGYSVSREKKERFSLILESASTNQTSMYLCASRVNRNTEAFFGQGTRLTVV.

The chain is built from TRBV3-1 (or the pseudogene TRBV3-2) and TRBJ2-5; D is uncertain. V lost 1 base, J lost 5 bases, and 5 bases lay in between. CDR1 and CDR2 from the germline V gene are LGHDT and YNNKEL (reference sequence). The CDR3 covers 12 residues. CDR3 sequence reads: CASSQVRETQYF. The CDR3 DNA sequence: TGTGCCAGCAGCCAAGTCCGTGAGACCCAGTACTTC.

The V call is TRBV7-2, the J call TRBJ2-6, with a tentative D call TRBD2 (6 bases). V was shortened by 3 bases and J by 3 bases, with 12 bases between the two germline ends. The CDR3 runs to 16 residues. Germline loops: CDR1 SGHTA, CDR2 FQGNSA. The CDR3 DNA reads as TGTGCCAGCAGCTTTGGTACGGGGGATGGGGCCAACGTCCTGACTTTC. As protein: CASSFGTGDGANVLTF.